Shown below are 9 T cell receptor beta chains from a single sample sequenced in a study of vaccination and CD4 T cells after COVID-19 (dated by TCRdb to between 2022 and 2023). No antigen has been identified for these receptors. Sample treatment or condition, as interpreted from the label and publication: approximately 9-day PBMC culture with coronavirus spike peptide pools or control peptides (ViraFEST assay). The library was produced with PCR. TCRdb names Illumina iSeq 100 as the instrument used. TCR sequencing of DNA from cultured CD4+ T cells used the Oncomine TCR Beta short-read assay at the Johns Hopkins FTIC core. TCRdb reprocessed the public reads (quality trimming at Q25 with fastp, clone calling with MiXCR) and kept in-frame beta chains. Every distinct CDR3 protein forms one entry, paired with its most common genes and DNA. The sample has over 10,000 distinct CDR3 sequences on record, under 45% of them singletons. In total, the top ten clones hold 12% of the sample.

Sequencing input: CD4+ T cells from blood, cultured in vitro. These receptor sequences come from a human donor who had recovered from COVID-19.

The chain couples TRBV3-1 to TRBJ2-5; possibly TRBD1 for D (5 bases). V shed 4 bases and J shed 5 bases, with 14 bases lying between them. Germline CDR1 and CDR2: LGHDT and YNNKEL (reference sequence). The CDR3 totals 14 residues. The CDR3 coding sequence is TGTGCCAGCAGCCGGAATCCAGGGCGGGAGACCCAGTACTTC. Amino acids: CASSRNPGRETQYF.

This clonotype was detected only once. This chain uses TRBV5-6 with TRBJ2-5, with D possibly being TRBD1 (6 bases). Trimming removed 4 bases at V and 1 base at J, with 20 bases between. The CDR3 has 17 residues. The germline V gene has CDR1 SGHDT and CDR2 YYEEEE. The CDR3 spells CASSATGQGRFQETQYF. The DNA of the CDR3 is TGTGCCAGCAGCGCTACGGGTCAGGGGCGATTCCAAGAGACCCAGTACTTC.

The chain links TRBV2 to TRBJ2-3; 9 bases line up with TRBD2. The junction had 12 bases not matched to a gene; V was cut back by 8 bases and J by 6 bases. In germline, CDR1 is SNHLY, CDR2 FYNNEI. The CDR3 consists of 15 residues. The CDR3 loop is CASAVVAGGPDTQYF. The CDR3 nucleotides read TGTGCCAGCGCTGTAGTGGCGGGAGGGCCGGATACGCAGTATTTT.

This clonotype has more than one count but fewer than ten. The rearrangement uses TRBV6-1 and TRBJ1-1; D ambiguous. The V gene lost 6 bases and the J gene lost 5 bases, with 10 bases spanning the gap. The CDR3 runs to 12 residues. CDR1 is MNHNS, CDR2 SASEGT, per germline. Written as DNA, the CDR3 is TGTGCCAGCAGGCCGGCGCGAACTGAAGCTTTCTTT. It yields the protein CASRPARTEAFF.

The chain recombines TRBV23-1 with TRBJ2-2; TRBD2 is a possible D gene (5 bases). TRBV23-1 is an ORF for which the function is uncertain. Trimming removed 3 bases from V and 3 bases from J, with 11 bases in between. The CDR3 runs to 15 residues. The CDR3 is CASSHLPGDTGELFF. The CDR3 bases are TGCGCCAGCAGTCATTTACCCGGGGACACCGGGGAGCTGTTTTTT.

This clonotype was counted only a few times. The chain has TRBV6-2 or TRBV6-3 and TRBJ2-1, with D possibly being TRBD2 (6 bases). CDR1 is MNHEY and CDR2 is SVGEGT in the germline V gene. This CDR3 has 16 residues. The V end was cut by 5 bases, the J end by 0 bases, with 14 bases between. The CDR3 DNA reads TGTGCCAGCAGTCCGGCGGGACTGAACTCCTACAATGAGCAGTTCTTC. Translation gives CASSPAGLNSYNEQFF.

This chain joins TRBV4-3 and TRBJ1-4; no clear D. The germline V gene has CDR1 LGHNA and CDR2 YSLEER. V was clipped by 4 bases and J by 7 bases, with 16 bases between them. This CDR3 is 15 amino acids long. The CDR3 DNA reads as TGCGCCAGCAGCCGATATTCGGCCGATTCTGAAAAACTGTTTTTT. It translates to CASSRYSADSEKLFF.

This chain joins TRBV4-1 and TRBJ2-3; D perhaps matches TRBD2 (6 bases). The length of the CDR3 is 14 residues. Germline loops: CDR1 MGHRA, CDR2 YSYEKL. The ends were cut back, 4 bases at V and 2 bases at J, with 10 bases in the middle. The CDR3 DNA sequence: TGCGCCAGCAGCCGCGGGATCCACACAGATACGCAGTATTTT. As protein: CASSRGIHTDTQYF.

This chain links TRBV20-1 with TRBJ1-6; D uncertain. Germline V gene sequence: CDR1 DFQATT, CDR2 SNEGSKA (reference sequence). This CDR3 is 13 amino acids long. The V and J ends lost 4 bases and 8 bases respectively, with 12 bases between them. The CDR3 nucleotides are TGCAGTGCTAAATCCCGGGATTATTCACCCCTCCACTTT. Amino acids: CSAKSRDYSPLHF.